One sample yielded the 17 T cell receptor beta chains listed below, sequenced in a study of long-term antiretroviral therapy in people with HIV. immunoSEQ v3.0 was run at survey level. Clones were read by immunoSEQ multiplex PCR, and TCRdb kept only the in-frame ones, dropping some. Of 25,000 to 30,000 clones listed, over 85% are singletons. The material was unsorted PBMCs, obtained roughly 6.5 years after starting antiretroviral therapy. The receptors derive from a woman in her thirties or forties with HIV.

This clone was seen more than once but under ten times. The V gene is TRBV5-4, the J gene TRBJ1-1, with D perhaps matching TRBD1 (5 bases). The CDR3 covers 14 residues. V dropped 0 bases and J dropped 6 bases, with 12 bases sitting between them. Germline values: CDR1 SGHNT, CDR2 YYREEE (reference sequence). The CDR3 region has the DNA TGTGCCAGCAGCTTGGAATATCAGGGTGCTGAAGCTTTCTTT. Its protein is CASSLEYQGAEAFF. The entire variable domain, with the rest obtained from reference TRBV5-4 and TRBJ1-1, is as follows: ETGVTQSPTHLIKTRGQQVTLRCSSQSGHNTVSWYQQALGQGPQFIFQYYREEENGRGNFPPRFSGLQFPNYSSELNVNALELDDSALYLCASSLEYQGAEAFFGQGTRLTVV.

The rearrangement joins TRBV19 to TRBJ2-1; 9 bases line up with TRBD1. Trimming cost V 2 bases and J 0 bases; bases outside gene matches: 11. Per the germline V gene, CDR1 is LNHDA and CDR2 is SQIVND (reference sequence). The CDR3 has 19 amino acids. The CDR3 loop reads CASSIHLSTGGDSYNEQFF. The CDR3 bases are TGTGCCAGTAGTATACACTTATCGACAGGGGGAGACTCCTACAATGAGCAGTTCTTC.

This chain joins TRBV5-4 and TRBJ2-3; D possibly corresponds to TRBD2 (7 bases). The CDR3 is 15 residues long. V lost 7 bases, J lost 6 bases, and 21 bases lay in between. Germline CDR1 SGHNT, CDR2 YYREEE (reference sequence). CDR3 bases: TGTGCCAGCCTCTCGGGGGGCTCCTTGTCGGATACGCAGTATTTT. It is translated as CASLSGGSLSDTQYF.

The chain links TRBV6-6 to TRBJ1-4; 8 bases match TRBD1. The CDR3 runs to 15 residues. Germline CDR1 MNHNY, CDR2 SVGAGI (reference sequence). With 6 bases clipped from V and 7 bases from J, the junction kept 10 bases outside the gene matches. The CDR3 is CASRTLDRGGEKLFF. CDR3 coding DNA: TGTGCCAGCAGAACCCTCGACAGGGGTGGTGAAAAACTGTTTTTT.

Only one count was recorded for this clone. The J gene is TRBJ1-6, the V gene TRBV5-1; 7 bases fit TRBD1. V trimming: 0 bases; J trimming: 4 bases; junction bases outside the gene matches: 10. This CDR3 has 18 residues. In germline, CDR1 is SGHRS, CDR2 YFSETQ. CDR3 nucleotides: TGCGCCAGCAGCTTGGGACAGGGATCTTCCCTTTATAATTCACCCCTCCACTTT. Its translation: CASSLGQGSSLYNSPLHF.

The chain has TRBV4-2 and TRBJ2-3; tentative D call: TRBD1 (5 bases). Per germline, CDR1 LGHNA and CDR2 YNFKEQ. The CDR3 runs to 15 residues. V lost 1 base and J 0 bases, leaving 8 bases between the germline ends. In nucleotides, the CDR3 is TGTGCCAGCAGCCAAGGGGCAGGGAGCACAGATACGCAGTATTTT. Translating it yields CASSQGAGSTDTQYF.

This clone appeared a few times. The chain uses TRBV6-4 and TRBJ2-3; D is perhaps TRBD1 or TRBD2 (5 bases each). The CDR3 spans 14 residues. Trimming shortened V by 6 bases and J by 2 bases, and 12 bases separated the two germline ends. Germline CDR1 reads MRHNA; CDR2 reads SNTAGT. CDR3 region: CASSPGTHTDTQYF. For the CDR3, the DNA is TGTGCCAGCAGCCCGGGGACGCACACAGATACGCAGTATTTT.

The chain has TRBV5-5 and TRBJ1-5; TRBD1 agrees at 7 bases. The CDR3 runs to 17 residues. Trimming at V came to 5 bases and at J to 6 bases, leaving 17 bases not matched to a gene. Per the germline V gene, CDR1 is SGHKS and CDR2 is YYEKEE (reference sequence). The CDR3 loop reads CASSAKPGTATGQPQHF. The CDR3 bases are TGTGCCAGCAGTGCAAAGCCTGGGACAGCAACAGGTCAGCCCCAGCATTTT.

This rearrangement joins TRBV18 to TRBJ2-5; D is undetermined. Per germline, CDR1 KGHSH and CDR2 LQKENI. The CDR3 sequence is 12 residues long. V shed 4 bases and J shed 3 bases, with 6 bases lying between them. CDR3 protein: CASSLEKETQYF. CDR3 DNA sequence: TGTGCCAGCTCACTCGAGAAAGAGACCCAGTACTTC.

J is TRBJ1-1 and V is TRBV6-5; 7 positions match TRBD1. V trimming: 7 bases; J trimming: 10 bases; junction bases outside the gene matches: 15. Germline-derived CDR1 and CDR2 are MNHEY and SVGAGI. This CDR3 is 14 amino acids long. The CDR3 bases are TGTGCCAGCACCCACGGGGGACAGACGAAGGGAGCTTTCTTT. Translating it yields CASTHGGQTKGAFF.

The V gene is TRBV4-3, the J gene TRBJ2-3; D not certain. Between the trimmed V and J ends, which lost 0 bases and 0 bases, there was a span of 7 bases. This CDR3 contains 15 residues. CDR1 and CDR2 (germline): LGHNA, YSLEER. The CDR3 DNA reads TGCGCCAGCAGCCAAGATCCCTCGAGCACAGATACGCAGTATTTT. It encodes CASSQDPSSTDTQYF.

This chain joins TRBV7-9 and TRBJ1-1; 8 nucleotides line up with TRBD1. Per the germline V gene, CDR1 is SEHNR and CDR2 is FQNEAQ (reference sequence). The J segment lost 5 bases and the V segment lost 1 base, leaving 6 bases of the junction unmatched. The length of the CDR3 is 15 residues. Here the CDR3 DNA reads TGTGCCAGCAGCTTAGTTACAGGGGGTAAGACTGAAGCTTTCTTT. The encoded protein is CASSLVTGGKTEAFF.

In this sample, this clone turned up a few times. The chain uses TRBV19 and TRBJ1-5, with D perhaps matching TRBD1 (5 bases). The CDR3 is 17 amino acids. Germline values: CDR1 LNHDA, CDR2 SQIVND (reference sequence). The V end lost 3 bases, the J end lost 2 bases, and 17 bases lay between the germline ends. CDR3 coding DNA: TGTGCCAGTAGTATTTTAAGGAGAGGGGCCGGCAATCAGCCCCAGCATTTT. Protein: CASSILRRGAGNQPQHF.

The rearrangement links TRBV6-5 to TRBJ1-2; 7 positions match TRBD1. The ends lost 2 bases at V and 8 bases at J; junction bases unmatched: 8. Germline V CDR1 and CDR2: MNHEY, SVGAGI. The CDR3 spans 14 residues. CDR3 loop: CASSYPRTGEGYTF. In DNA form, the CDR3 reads TGTGCCAGCAGTTACCCCCGCACAGGGGAAGGCTACACCTTC.

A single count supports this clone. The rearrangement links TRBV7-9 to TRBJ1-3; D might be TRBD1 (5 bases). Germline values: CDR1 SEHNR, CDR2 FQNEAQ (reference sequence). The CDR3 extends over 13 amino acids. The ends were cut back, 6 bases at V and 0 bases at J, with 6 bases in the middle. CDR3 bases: TGTGCCAGCAGAGGGACCTCTGGAAACACCATATATTTT. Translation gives CASRGTSGNTIYF.

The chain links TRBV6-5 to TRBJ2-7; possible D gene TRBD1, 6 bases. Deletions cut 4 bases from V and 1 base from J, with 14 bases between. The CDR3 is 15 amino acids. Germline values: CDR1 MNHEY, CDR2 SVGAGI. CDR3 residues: CASSSGDHPSYEQYF. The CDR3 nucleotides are TGTGCCAGCAGTTCAGGGGATCACCCTTCCTACGAGCAGTACTTC.

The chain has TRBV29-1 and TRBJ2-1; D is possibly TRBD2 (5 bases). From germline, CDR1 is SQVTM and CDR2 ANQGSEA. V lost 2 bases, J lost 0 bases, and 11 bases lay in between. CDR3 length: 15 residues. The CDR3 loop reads CSVERLLASYNEQFF. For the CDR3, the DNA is TGCAGCGTTGAACGTTTGCTAGCCTCCTACAATGAGCAGTTCTTC.